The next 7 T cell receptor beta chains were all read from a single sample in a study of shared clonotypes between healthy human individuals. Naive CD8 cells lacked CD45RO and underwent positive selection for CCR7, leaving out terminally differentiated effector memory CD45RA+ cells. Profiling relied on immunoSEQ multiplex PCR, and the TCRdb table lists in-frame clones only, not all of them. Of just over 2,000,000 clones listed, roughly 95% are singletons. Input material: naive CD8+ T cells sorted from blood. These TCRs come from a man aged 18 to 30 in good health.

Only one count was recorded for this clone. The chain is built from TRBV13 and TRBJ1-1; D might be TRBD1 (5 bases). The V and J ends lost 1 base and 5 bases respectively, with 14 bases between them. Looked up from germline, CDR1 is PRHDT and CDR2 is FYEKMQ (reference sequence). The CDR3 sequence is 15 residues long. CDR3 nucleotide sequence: TGTGCCAGCAGCTTAGAATCGGGGGTGAGAACTGAAGCTTTCTTT. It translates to CASSLESGVRTEAFF.

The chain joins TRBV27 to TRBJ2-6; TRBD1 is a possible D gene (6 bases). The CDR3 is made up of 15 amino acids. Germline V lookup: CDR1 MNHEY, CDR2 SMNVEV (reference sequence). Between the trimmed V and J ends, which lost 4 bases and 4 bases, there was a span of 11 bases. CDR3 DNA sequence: TGTGCCAGCAGTTCCACAGGGCCCGGGGCCAACGTCCTGACTTTC. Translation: CASSSTGPGANVLTF. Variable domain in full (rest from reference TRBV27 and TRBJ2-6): EAQVTQNPRYLITVTGKKLTVTCSQNMNHEYMSWYRQDPGLGLRQIYYSMNVEVTDKGDVPEGYKVSRKEKRNFPLILESPSPNQTSLYFCASSSTGPGANVLTFGAGSRLTVL.

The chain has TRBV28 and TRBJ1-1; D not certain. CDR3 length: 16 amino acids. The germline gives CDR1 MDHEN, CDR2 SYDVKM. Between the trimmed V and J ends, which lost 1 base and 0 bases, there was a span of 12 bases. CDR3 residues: CASSLYRVPVNTEAFF. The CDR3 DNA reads TGTGCCAGCAGTTTATATAGGGTACCCGTGAACACTGAAGCTTTCTTT. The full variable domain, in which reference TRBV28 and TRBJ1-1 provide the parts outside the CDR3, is DVKVTQSSRYLVKRTGEKVFLECVQDMDHENMFWYRQDPGLGLRLIYFSYDVKMKEKGDIPEGYSVSREKKERFSLILESASTNQTSMYLCASSLYRVPVNTEAFFGQGTRLTVV.

CDR3 residues: CASSIGMNTEAFF. For the CDR3, the DNA is TGTGCCAGCAGCATCGGTATGAACACTGAAGCTTTCTTT. V usage is TRBV9 and J usage is TRBJ1-1; no reliable D call. Looked up from germline, CDR1 is SGDLS and CDR2 is YYNGEE. Deletions cut 4 bases from V and 0 bases from J, with 7 bases between. The CDR3 runs to 13 residues.

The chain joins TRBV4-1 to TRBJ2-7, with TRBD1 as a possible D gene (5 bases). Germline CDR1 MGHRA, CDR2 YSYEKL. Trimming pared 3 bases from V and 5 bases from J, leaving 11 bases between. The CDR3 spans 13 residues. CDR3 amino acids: CASSHTGSNEQYF. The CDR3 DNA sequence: TGCGCCAGCAGCCATACAGGTTCCAACGAGCAGTACTTC.

The CDR3 loop reads CASSLLAGGPTYEQYF. For the CDR3, the DNA is TGCGCCAGCAGCTTGTTAGCGGGAGGCCCCACCTACGAGCAGTACTTC. The rearrangement joins TRBV5-1 to TRBJ2-7, with TRBD2 matching 10 bases. This CDR3 contains 16 residues. Losses at the gene ends were 1 base for V and 2 bases for J; bases not matched to a gene: 6. Looked up from germline, CDR1 is SGHRS and CDR2 is YFSETQ.

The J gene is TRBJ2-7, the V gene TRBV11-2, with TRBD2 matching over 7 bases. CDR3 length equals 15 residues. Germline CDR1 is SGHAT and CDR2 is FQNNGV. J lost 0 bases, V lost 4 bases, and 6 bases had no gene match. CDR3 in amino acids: CASSWGGSSSYEQYF. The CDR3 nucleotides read TGTGCCAGCAGCTGGGGAGGGTCGAGCTCCTACGAGCAGTACTTC. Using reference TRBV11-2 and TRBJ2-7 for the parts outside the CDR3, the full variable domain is EAGVAQSPRYKIIEKRQSVAFWCNPISGHATLYWYQQILGQGPKLLIQFQNNGVVDDSQLPKDRFSAERLKGVDSTLKIQPAKLEDSAVYLCASSWGGSSSYEQYFGPGTRLTVT.